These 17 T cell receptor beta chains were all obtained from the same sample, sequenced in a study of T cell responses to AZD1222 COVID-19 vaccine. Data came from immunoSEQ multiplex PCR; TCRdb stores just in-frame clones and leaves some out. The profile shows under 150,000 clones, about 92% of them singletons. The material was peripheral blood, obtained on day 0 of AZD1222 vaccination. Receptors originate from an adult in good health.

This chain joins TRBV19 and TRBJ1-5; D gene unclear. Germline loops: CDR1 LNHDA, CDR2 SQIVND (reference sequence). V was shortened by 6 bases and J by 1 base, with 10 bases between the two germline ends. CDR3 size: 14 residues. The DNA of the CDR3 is TGTGCCAGTAGGGCTATCAGGAGCAATCAGCCCCAGCATTTT. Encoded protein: CASRAIRSNQPQHF.

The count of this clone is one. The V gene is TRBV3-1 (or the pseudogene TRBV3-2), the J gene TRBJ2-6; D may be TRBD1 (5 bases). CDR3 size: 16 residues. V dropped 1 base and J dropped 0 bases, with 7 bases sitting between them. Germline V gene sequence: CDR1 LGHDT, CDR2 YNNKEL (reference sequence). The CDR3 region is CASSQGQGSGANVLTF. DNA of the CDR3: TGTGCCAGCAGCCAAGGGCAGGGCTCTGGGGCCAACGTCCTGACTTTC.

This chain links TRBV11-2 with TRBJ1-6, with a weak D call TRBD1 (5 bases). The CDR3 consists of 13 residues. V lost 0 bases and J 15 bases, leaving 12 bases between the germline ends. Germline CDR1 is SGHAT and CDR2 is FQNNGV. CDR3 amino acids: CASSLETGGRLHF. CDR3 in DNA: TGTGCCAGCAGCTTAGAAACTGGGGGACGCCTCCACTTT. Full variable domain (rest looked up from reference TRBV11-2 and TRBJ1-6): EAGVAQSPRYKIIEKRQSVAFWCNPISGHATLYWYQQILGQGPKLLIQFQNNGVVDDSQLPKDRFSAERLKGVDSTLKIQPAKLEDSAVYLCASSLETGGRLHFGNGTRLTVT.

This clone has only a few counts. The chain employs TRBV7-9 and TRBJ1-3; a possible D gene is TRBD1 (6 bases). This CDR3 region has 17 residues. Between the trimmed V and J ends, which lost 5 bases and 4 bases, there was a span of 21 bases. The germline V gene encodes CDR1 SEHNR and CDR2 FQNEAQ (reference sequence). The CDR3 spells CASSTSYRADRGNTIYF. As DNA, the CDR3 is TGTGCCAGCAGCACAAGTTACAGGGCGGACCGAGGAAACACCATATATTTT. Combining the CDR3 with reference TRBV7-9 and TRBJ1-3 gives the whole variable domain DTGVSQNPRHKITKRGQNVTFRCDPISEHNRLYWYRQTLGQGPEFLTYFQNEAQLEKSRLLSDRFSAERPKGSFSTLEIQRTEQGDSAMYLCASSTSYRADRGNTIYFGEGSWLTVV.

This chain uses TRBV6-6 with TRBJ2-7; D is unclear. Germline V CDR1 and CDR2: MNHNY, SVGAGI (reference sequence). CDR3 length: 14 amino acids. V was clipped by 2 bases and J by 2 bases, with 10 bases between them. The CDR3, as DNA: TGTGCCAGCAGTTACAATTCGTTTCCCTACGAGCAGTACTTC. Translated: CASSYNSFPYEQYF.

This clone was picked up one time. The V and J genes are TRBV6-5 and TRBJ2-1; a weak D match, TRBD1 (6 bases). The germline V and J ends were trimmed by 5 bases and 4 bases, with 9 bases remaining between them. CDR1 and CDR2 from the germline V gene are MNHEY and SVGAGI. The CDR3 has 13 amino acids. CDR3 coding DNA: TGTGCCAGCAGTACCGACAGGTACAATGAGCAGTTCTTC. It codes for CASSTDRYNEQFF.

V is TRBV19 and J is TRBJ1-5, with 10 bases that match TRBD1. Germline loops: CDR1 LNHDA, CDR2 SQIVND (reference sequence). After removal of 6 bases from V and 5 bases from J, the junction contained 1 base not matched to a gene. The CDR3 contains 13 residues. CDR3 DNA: TGTGCCAGTAGAGGACAGGGGGATCAGCCCCAGCATTTT. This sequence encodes CASRGQGDQPQHF.

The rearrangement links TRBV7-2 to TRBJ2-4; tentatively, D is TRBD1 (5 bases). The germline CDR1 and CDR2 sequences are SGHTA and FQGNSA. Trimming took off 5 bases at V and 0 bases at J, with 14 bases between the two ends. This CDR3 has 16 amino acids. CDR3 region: CASSLLGAAAKNIQYF. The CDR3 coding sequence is TGTGCCAGCAGCCTTTTAGGGGCGGCAGCCAAAAACATTCAGTACTTC.

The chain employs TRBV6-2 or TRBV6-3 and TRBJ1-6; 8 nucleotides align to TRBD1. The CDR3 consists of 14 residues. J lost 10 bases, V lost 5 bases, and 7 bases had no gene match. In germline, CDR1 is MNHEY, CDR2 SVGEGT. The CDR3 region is CASSRQGRDSPLHF. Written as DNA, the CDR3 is TGTGCCAGCAGTCGACAGGGGAGGGACTCACCCCTCCACTTT.

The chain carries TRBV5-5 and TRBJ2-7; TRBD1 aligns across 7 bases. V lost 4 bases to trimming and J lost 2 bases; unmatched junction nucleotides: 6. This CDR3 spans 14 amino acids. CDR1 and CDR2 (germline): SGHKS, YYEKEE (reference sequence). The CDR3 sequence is CASSPGQWAYEQYF. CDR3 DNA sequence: TGTGCCAGCAGCCCGGGACAGTGGGCCTACGAGCAGTACTTC.

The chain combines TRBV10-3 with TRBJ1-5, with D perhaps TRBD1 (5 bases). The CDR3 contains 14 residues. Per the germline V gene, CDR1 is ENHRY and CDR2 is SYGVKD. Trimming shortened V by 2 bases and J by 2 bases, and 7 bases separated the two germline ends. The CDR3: CAISETGGNQPQHF. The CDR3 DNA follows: TGTGCCATCAGTGAGACAGGCGGCAATCAGCCCCAGCATTTT.

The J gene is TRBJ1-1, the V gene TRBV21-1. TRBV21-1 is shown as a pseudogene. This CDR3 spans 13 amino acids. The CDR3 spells CASSPGLHTEAFF. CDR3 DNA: TGTGCCAGCAGCCCCGGGCTTCACACTGAAGCTTTCTTT.

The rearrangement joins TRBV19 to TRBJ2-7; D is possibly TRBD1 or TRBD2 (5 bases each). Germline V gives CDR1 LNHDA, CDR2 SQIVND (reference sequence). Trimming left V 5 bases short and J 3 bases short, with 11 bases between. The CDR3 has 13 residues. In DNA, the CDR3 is TGTGCCAGTAGTGGGACGAGGATCTACGAGCAGTACTTC. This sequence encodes CASSGTRIYEQYF.

In DNA form, the CDR3 reads TGTGCCAGCAGCTTGGATCGGAACTATGGCTACACCTTC. It specifies CASSLDRNYGYTF. The chain has TRBV5-5 and TRBJ1-2; D unclear. CDR1 is SGHKS, CDR2 YYEKEE, per germline (reference sequence). The V end was cut by 0 bases, the J end by 2 bases, with 5 bases between. The CDR3 has 13 residues. The full variable domain, in which reference TRBV5-5 and TRBJ1-2 provide the parts outside the CDR3, is DAGVTQSPTHLIKTRGQQVTLRCSPISGHKSVSWYQQVLGQGPQFIFQYYEKEERGRGNFPDRFSARQFPNYSSELNVNALLLGDSALYLCASSLDRNYGYTFGSGTRLTVV.

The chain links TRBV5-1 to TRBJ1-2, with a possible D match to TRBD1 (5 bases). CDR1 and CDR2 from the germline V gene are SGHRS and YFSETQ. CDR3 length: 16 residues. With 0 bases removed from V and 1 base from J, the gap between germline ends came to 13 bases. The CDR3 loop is CASSLAMAGINYGYTF. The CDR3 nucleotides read TGCGCCAGCAGCTTGGCCATGGCAGGGATTAACTATGGCTACACCTTC.

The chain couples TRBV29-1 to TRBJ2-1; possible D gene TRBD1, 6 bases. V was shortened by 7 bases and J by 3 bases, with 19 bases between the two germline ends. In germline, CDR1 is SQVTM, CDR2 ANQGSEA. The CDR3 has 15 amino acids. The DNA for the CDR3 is TGCAGCGCGACCCCCAGGGGCCGACTCTACAATGAGCAGTTCTTC. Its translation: CSATPRGRLYNEQFF.

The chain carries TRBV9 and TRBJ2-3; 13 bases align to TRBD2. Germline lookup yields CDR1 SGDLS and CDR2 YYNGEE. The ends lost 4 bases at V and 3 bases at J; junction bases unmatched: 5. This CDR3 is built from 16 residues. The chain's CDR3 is CASSTSLAGGTDTQYF. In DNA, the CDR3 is TGTGCCAGCAGCACTTCACTAGCGGGAGGGACAGATACGCAGTATTTT.